What follows are 6 T cell receptor beta chains derived from one specimen sequenced in a study of blood T cell repertoires in COVID-19. Sequencing was performed with immunoSEQ multiplex PCR; in TCRdb, only in-frame clones are kept and a portion is missing. The repertoire holds more than 150,000 clones, 86% seen once, with 7% in the top ten. Material for sequencing was peripheral blood. These receptors all come from a man aged 50 to 60 with active or convalescent COVID-19.

Ten or more counts support this clone. V is TRBV6-5 and J is TRBJ1-3; D not certain. Germline V lookup: CDR1 MNHEY, CDR2 SVGAGI. V dropped 8 bases and J dropped 0 bases, with 8 bases sitting between them. The CDR3 contains 13 residues. The DNA for the CDR3 is TGTGCCAGCCCGACTATCTCTGGAAACACCATATATTTT. Protein product: CASPTISGNTIYF.

The V and J genes are TRBV25-1 and TRBJ2-1; D is uncertain. Per germline, CDR1 MGHDK and CDR2 SYGVNS. The CDR3 is 11 residues long. Trimming took 3 bases from V and 14 from J, leaving 11 bases between them. Written as DNA, the CDR3 is TGTGCCAGCAGTGAGTTTTCGACTGAGTTCTTC. This translates into CASSEFSTEFF.

The rearrangement joins TRBV6-1 to TRBJ1-2, with TRBD1 as a possible D gene (5 bases). Germline V gene data show CDR1 as MNHNS and CDR2 as SASEGT. The ends were cut back, 3 bases at V and 4 bases at J, with 12 bases in the middle. CDR3 length equals 14 residues. The CDR3 DNA follows: TGTGCCAGCAGTGATCTCCAGGGCCCCTATGGCTACACCTTC. Translated, it gives CASSDLQGPYGYTF.

The chain recombines TRBV5-4 with TRBJ1-6; D not certain. Germline V gene lookup returns CDR1 SGHNT and CDR2 YYREEE (reference sequence). The V end lost 0 bases, the J end lost 0 bases, and 7 bases lay between the germline ends. The CDR3 sequence is 16 residues long. CDR3 in amino acids: CASSLVRSSYNSPLHF. In nucleotides, the CDR3 is TGTGCCAGCAGCTTGGTTCGGAGCTCCTATAATTCACCCCTCCACTTT.

The chain has TRBV10-3 and TRBJ1-1; TRBD1 is a possible D gene (5 bases). Deletions cut 1 base from V and 0 bases from J, with 9 bases between. CDR1 and CDR2 from the germline V gene are ENHRY and SYGVKD. CDR3 length: 15 residues. The CDR3 sequence: CAISEYGGMNTEAFF. CDR3 coding DNA: TGTGCCATCAGTGAGTATGGGGGGATGAACACTGAAGCTTTCTTT.

The genes are TRBV6-5 and TRBJ2-1; 10 bases are a match to TRBD2. Germline CDR1 and CDR2: MNHEY and SVGAGI. This CDR3 comprises 13 residues. The V and J ends lost 6 bases and 5 bases, in that order; junction bases with no gene match: 1. The CDR3 sequence: CASRGLADNEQFF. In DNA form, the CDR3 reads TGTGCCAGCAGAGGACTAGCGGACAATGAGCAGTTCTTC.